This T cell receptor beta chain was obtained from a study of OX40 agonist ivuxolimab in advanced cancers. Study details: At 0.01 to 10 mg/kg, ivuxolimab was administered intravenously to patients every 2 weeks. Anti-PD-1, anti-PD-L1 or anti-CTLA-4 therapy given earlier was allowed, and 40% had some.

Overall study results and limits: No determination was made of the antigen specificity of the expanded peripheral T cells. At 0.1 to 3.0 mg/kg and by week 6, CD4+ and CD8+ T cells in the blood had expanded clonally.

Comment on this clone: Its antigen is unknown.

The CDR3 sequence is 16 residues long. Trimming stripped 7 bases from V and 4 bases from J, with 18 bases between. Germline lookup yields CDR1 SGDLS and CDR2 YYNGEE. TCRdb's copy holds only in-frame clones and misses some; the assay was immunoSEQ multiplex PCR. The table lists roughly 60,000 clones, roughly 85% of them singletons, with approximately 5% in the top ten. V usage is TRBV9 and J usage is TRBJ2-6; tentative D call: TRBD2 (6 bases). The sample here was CD4+ or CD8+ T cells sorted from blood, taken in a trial of the OX40 agonist ivuxolimab. The source is an adult with an advanced solid tumor such as melanoma, head and neck, liver or kidney cancer. The DNA of the CDR3 is TGTGCCAGCGCTCAGGGAGCGGGCTCAGGGGCCAACGTCCTGACTTTC. As protein: CASAQGAGSGANVLTF.